Following are 22 T cell receptor beta chains from one sample sequenced in a study of cytomegalovirus exposure and HLA in healthy donors. PCR amplification relied on 60 Vbeta primers (plus 13 Jbeta primers). Measured with immunoSEQ multiplex PCR; TCRdb has only the in-frame clones, and not every one. The sample records about 190,000 clones, around 80% being singletons. The sequenced sample consisted of PBMCs. The receptor set was obtained from a man aged 40-55 years in good health and CMV-seropositive.

This clone came up once. The rearrangement links TRBV9 to TRBJ2-5, with TRBD1 matching 7 bases. CDR3 size: 14 residues. J gave up 5 bases and V 0 bases, and 4 bases lay outside the gene matches. CDR1 is SGDLS and CDR2 is YYNGEE in the germline V gene. CDR3 in DNA: TGTGCCAGCAGCGTAGATAGGGGGCGGGAGACCCAGTACTTC. This codes for CASSVDRGRETQYF. Supplemented by reference TRBV9 and TRBJ2-5, the full variable domain reads DSGVTQTPKHLITATGQRVTLRCSPRSGDLSVYWYQQSLDQGLQFLIQYYNGEERAKGNILERFSAQQFPDLHSELNLSSLELGDSALYFCASSVDRGRETQYFGPGTRLLVL.

The chain uses TRBV7-8 and TRBJ1-2; no clear D gene. Germline CDR1 and CDR2: SGHVS and FQNEAQ. Trimming took 1 base from V and 4 from J, leaving 7 bases between them. The CDR3 covers 13 residues. The CDR3 DNA follows: TGTGCCAGCAGCTTAGGAGTACTCTATGGCTACACCTTC. Its protein product is CASSLGVLYGYTF.

The genes are TRBV2 and TRBJ1-2, with D uncertain. V was clipped by 1 base and J by 4 bases, with 4 bases between them. The CDR3 is made up of 12 amino acids. Germline V CDR1 and CDR2: SNHLY, FYNNEI. In DNA form, the CDR3 reads TGTGCCAGCAGTGAAGGCAGCTATGGCTACACCTTC. Amino acid sequence: CASSEGSYGYTF.

The CDR3 DNA is TGTGCCAGCAGTTCACAGGGGGTCAATCAGCCCCAGCATTTT. It encodes CASSSQGVNQPQHF. The chain links TRBV11-2 to TRBJ1-5, with TRBD1 matching over 8 bases. Germline CDR1 reads SGHAT; CDR2 reads FQNNGV. The CDR3 has 14 amino acids. Losses at the gene ends were 6 bases for V and 3 bases for J; bases not matched to a gene: 4.

The rearrangement links TRBV28 to TRBJ2-3; 13 bases are a match to TRBD2. Germline CDR1 is MDHEN and CDR2 is SYDVKM. This CDR3 region has 18 residues. After removal of 5 bases from V and 0 bases from J, the junction contained 8 bases not matched to a gene. CDR3 loop: CASSETGTSGISTDTQYF. CDR3 in DNA: TGTGCCAGCAGTGAAACCGGGACTAGCGGGATAAGCACAGATACGCAGTATTTT.

This chain joins TRBV2 and TRBJ2-1, with 8 positions matching TRBD2. The CDR3 has 19 residues. The germline V gene encodes CDR1 SNHLY and CDR2 FYNNEI. V dropped 0 bases and J dropped 9; count of bases not matched to a gene: 19. The CDR3 reads CASSEAPRWGAGARGEQFF. The CDR3 DNA follows: TGTGCCAGCAGTGAAGCGCCGAGGTGGGGAGCGGGGGCCCGAGGTGAGCAGTTCTTC.

The chain combines TRBV5-1 with TRBJ1-1; D is uncertain. V lost 0 bases and J 2 bases, leaving 8 bases between the germline ends. This CDR3 has 14 residues. Germline CDR1 and CDR2: SGHRS and YFSETQ. The CDR3 sequence: CASSLVMANTEAFF. The DNA of the CDR3 is TGCGCCAGCAGCTTGGTGATGGCAAACACTGAAGCTTTCTTT.

The V call is TRBV13, the J call TRBJ2-1; 15 bases map to TRBD2. This CDR3 is 18 amino acids long. CDR1 and CDR2 from the germline V gene are PRHDT and FYEKMQ (reference sequence). V shed 3 bases, J shed 0 bases, and the junction held 3 bases outside the gene matches. In DNA form, the CDR3 reads TGTGCCAGCAGCTTCGGACTAGCGGGAGGGCCCTCCTACAATGAGCAGTTCTTC. Amino acids: CASSFGLAGGPSYNEQFF. Based on the CDR3 plus reference TRBV13 and TRBJ2-1, the full variable domain is AAGVIQSPRHLIKEKRETATLKCYPIPRHDTVYWYQQGPGQDPQFLISFYEKMQSDKGSIPDRFSAQQFSDYHSELNMSSLELGDSALYFCASSFGLAGGPSYNEQFFGPGTRLTVL.

The chain carries TRBV11-3 and TRBJ1-1; D ambiguous. V lost 1 base and J lost 4, with 7 bases in between. Germline lookup yields CDR1 SGHNT and CDR2 YENEEA. CDR3 length equals 13 residues. The CDR3 sequence: CASSLVRGTEAFF. CDR3 in DNA: TGTGCCAGCAGCTTAGTGCGGGGCACTGAAGCTTTCTTT.

The table lists this clone with a count of one. V usage is TRBV10-3 and J usage is TRBJ1-5; TRBD1 might be the D (5 bases). The ends were cut back, 3 bases at V and 9 bases at J, with 12 bases in the middle. Germline CDR1 reads ENHRY; CDR2 reads SYGVKD. The CDR3 consists of 13 residues. Here the CDR3 DNA reads TGTGCCATCAGTGATCGCGGGGGTCGGCCCCAGCATTTT. Translation gives CAISDRGGRPQHF.

CDR3 DNA: TGTGCCAGCAGCCTGGGGGGGACTAGCGGCAAAGGGAGATACTTC. This sequence encodes CASSLGGTSGKGRYF. The chain employs TRBV7-2 and TRBJ2-7; 11 bases line up with TRBD2. The CDR3 covers 15 residues. The V gene's germline CDR1 is SGHTA and CDR2 FQGNSA. V lost 5 bases and J lost 13; bases outside the gene matches: 16. Full variable domain (outside the CDR3, taken from reference TRBV7-2 and TRBJ2-7): GAGVSQSPSNKVTEKGKDVELRCDPISGHTALYWYRQSLGQGLEFLIYFQGNSAPDKSGLPSDRFSAERTGGSVSTLTIQRTQQEDSAVYLCASSLGGTSGKGRYFGPGTRLTVT.

The chain has TRBV7-6 and TRBJ2-2, with 11 positions matching TRBD2. Germline CDR1 SGHVS, CDR2 FNYEAQ. V shed 6 bases, J shed 1 base, and the junction held 1 base outside the gene matches. This CDR3 has 15 amino acids. DNA of the CDR3: TGTGCCAGCAGGGGACTAGCGGTGAACACCGGGGAGCTGTTTTTT. Translated: CASRGLAVNTGELFF. The whole variable domain, remainder taken from reference TRBV7-6 and TRBJ2-2, is GAGVSQSPRYKVTKRGQDVALRCDPISGHVSLYWYRQALGQGPEFLTYFNYEAQQDKSGLPNDRFSAERPEGSISTLTIQRTEQRDSAMYRCASRGLAVNTGELFFGEGSRLTVL.

The chain is built from TRBV9 and TRBJ2-2; 10 bases agree with TRBD2. The germline V gene has CDR1 SGDLS and CDR2 YYNGEE. V was pared by 4 bases and J by 2 bases, with 11 bases of the junction left unmatched. This CDR3 comprises 18 residues. CDR3 amino acids: CASSPIPGLAENTGELFF. The CDR3 DNA reads TGTGCCAGCAGCCCCATACCCGGACTAGCGGAAAACACCGGGGAGCTGTTTTTT.

V gene TRBV6-5 combines with J gene TRBJ1-6, with 7 nucleotides matching TRBD1. There are 14 residues in the CDR3. The trim removed 6 bases at V and 5 bases at J, leaving 4 bases unmatched. Germline V CDR1 and CDR2: MNHEY, SVGAGI. This CDR3 reads CASSNRGHNSPLHF. The CDR3 bases are TGTGCCAGCAGCAACAGGGGCCATAATTCACCCCTCCACTTT.

The chain links TRBV27 to TRBJ1-1; 8 nucleotides match TRBD1. CDR1 is MNHEY, CDR2 SMNVEV, per germline (reference sequence). The CDR3 covers 11 residues. J was trimmed by 10 bases and V by 6 bases; bases with no gene match: 4. The CDR3 is CASSKTGVAFF. Written as DNA, the CDR3 is TGTGCCAGCAGCAAGACAGGGGTAGCTTTCTTT.

This clone was seen just once. V gene TRBV7-8 combines with J gene TRBJ1-1; D unresolved. There are 14 residues in the CDR3. Germline lookup yields CDR1 SGHVS and CDR2 FQNEAQ. V was shortened by 4 bases and J by 2 bases, with 11 bases between the two germline ends. CDR3 coding DNA: TGTGCCAGCAGCTCCCTCAGATTAAACACTGAAGCTTTCTTT. The encoded protein is CASSSLRLNTEAFF.

The chain is built from TRBV11-3 and TRBJ2-1; maybe TRBD1 (5 bases). This CDR3 spans 14 amino acids. From germline, CDR1 is SGHNT and CDR2 YENEEA. The V end was cut by 5 bases, the J end by 12 bases, with 20 bases between. CDR3 nucleotide sequence: TGTGCCAGCAGCCCGGACAAGGGGTCTCGCCGGCAGTTCTTC. Translation: CASSPDKGSRRQFF. Drawing the rest from reference TRBV11-3 and TRBJ2-1, the complete variable domain is EAGVVQSPRYKIIEKKQPVAFWCNPISGHNTLYWYLQNLGQGPELLIRYENEEAVDDSQLPKDRFSAERLKGVDSTLKIQPAELGDSAVYLCASSPDKGSRRQFFGPGTRLTVL.

The CDR3 is CASNQYGEQYF. For the CDR3, the DNA is TGCGCCAGCAACCAGTATGGTGAGCAGTACTTC. The rearrangement links TRBV5-1 to TRBJ2-7; no clear D gene. Per the germline V gene, CDR1 is SGHRS and CDR2 is YFSETQ. This CDR3 comprises 11 residues. Trimming removed 6 bases from V and 7 bases from J, with 11 bases in between. The complete variable domain, with remaining parts taken from reference TRBV5-1 and TRBJ2-7, reads KAGVTQTPRYLIKTRGQQVTLSCSPISGHRSVSWYQQTPGQGLQFLFEYFSETQRNKGNFPGRFSGRQFSNSRSEMNVSTLELGDSALYLCASNQYGEQYFGPGTRLTVT.

This clone has more than one count but fewer than ten. The chain carries TRBV5-1 and TRBJ1-4; D may be TRBD1 (6 bases). Trimming removed 4 bases at V and 10 bases at J, with 17 bases between. CDR3 length equals 14 residues. Germline CDR1 reads SGHRS; CDR2 reads YFSETQ. CDR3 protein: CASSDTGITRKLFF. CDR3 nucleotide sequence: TGCGCCAGCAGCGATACAGGGATTACGCGAAAACTGTTTTTT.

This clone turned up a few times. The chain couples TRBV10-2 to TRBJ2-1, with D perhaps TRBD1 (6 bases). CDR1 is WSHSY and CDR2 is SAAADI in the germline V gene. This CDR3 spans 14 amino acids. Trimming pared 10 bases from V and 8 bases from J, leaving 21 bases between. CDR3 region: CAILTGFPRHEQFF. Here the CDR3 DNA reads TGCGCCATCCTGACAGGTTTCCCAAGGCATGAGCAGTTCTTC.

The rearrangement links TRBV29-1 to TRBJ1-2, with TRBD1 as a possible D gene (5 bases). Germline CDR1 SQVTM, CDR2 ANQGSEA. The CDR3 consists of 13 residues. The V end was cut by 4 bases, the J end by 6 bases, with 15 bases between. For the CDR3, the DNA is TGCAGCGTTGGTGGGACTGCGGGCCATGGCTACACCTTC. This codes for CSVGGTAGHGYTF.

The chain has TRBV5-1 and TRBJ2-7, with a weak D call TRBD1 (6 bases). The CDR3 has 13 amino acids. Looked up from germline, CDR1 is SGHRS and CDR2 is YFSETQ. V was shortened by 4 bases and J by 2 bases, with 10 bases between the two germline ends. The CDR3 DNA is TGCGCCAGCAGCCGGGACACTACCTACGAGCAGTACTTC. Translating gives CASSRDTTYEQYF.